The T cell receptor (beta chain) under discussion was sequenced for a study of CD4 and CD8 cells across lung adenocarcinoma regions. Each CDR3 protein is one row after TCRdb ran MiXCR on the PCR reads. This sample has approximately 19,000 distinct CDR3 sequences, with around half found just once. Samples came from patients with localized non-small cell lung adenocarcinoma. A single count supports this clonotype. V was clipped by 6 bases and J by 2 bases; unmatched bases: 6. This CDR3 has 15 residues. Per germline, CDR1 MNHNS and CDR2 SASEGT. Sequencing input: CD8+ T cells from the center of a lung tumor. The clonotype comes from a female donor with lung adenocarcinoma. The CD4 and CD8 labels of this study may be unreliable. The chain employs TRBV6-1 and TRBJ2-2; 7 bases fit TRBD1. The CDR3 bases are TGTGCCAGCAGCACCGGGACAGTTAACACCGGGGAGCTGTTTTTT. Translating gives CASSTGTVNTGELFF.